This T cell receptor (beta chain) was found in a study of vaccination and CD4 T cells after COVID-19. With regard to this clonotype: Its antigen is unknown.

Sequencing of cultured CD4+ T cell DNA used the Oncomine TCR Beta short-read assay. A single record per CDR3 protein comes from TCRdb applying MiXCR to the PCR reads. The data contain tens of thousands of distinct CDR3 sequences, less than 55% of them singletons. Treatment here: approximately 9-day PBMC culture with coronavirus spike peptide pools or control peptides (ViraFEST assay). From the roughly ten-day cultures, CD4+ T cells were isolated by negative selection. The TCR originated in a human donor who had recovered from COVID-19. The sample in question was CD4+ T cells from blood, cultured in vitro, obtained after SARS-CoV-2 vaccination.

As DNA, the CDR3 is TGCGCCAGCAGCGTGACTAGCGGGGGTGCTTCGGGTTTCTTC. Its translation is CASSVTSGGASGFF. The V and J genes are TRBV4-1 and TRBJ2-1; 12 bases are a match to TRBD2. The CDR3 totals 14 residues. J lost 16 bases, V lost 5 bases, and 12 bases had no gene match. From germline, CDR1 is MGHRA and CDR2 YSYEKL.